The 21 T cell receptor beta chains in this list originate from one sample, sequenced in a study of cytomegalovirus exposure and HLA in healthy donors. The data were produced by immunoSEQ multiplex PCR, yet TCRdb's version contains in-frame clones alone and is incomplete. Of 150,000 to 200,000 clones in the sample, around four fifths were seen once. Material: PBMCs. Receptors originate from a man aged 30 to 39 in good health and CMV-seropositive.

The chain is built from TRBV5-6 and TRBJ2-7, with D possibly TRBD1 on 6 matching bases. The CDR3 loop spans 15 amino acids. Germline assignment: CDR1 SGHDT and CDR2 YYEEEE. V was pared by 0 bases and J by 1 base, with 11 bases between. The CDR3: CASSLGQGTSYEQYF. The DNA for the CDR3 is TGTGCCAGCAGCTTGGGGCAGGGGACATCCTACGAGCAGTACTTC. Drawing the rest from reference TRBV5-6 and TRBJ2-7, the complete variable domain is DAGVTQSPTHLIKTRGQQVTLRCSPKSGHDTVSWYQQALGQGPQFIFQYYEEEERQRGNFPDRFSGHQFPNYSSELNVNALLLGDSALYLCASSLGQGTSYEQYFGPGTRLTVT.

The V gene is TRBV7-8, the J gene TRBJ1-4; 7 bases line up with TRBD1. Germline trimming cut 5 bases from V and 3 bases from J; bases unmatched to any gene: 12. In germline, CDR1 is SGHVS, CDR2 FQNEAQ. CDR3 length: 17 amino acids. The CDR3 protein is CASSPRERGGSNEKLFF. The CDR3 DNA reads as TGTGCCAGCAGCCCTAGGGAAAGAGGGGGCTCTAATGAAAAACTGTTTTTT. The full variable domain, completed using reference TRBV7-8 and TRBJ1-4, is GAGVSQSPRYKVAKRGQDVALRCDPISGHVSLFWYQQALGQGPEFLTYFQNEAQLDKSGLPSDRFFAERPEGSVSTLKIQRTQQEDSAVYLCASSPRERGGSNEKLFFGSGTQLSVL.

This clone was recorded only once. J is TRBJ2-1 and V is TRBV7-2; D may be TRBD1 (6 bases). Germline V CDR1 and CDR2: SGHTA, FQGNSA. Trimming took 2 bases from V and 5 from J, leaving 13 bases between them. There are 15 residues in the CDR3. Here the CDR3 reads CASSLNGQTHNEQFF. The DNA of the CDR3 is TGTGCCAGCAGCTTAAACGGACAGACACACAATGAGCAGTTCTTC.

As DNA, the CDR3 is TGTGCCTGGAGTTTTACGTCAGGGAATGGCTACACCTTC. Its protein is CAWSFTSGNGYTF. The rearrangement uses TRBV30 and TRBJ1-2; the D gene is possibly TRBD1 (5 bases). Germline V lookup: CDR1 GTSNPN, CDR2 SVGIG (reference sequence). V was pared by 2 bases and J by 6 bases, with 13 bases between. This CDR3 is 13 amino acids long.

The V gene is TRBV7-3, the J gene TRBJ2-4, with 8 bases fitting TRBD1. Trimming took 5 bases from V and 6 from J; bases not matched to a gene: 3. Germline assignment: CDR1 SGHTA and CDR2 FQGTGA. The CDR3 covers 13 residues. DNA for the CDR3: TGTGCCAGCAGCGTAGACAGGGGAAACATTCAGTACTTC. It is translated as CASSVDRGNIQYF.

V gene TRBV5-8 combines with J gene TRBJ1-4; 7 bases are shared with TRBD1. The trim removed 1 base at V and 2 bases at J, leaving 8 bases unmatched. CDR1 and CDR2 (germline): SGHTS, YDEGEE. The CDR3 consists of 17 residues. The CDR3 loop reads CASSLLEGAHTNEKLFF. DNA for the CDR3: TGTGCCAGCAGCTTGCTGGAGGGGGCGCACACTAATGAAAAACTGTTTTTT. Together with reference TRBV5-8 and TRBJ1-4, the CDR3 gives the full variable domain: EAGVTQSPTHLIKTRGQQATLRCSPISGHTSVYWYQQALGLGLQFLLWYDEGEERNRGNFPPRFSGRQFPNYSSELNVNALELEDSALYLCASSLLEGAHTNEKLFFGSGTQLSVL.

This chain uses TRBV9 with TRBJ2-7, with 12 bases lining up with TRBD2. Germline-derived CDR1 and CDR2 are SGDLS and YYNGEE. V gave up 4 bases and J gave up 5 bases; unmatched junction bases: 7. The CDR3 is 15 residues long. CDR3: CASSNRLAGEHEQYF. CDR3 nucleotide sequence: TGTGCCAGCAGCAACAGACTAGCGGGGGAGCACGAGCAGTACTTC.

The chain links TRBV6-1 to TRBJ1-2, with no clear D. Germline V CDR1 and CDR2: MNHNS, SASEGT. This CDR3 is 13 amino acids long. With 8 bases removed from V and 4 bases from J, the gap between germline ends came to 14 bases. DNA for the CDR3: TGTGCCAGCCGATTTTCTCGGGGCTATGGCTACACCTTC. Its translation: CASRFSRGYGYTF.

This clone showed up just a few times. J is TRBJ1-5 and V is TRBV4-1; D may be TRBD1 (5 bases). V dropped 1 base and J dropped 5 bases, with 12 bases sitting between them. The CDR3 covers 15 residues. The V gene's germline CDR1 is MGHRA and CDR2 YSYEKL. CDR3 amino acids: CASSQVGGVYQPQHF. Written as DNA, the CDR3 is TGCGCCAGCAGCCAAGTTGGAGGGGTTTATCAGCCCCAGCATTTT.

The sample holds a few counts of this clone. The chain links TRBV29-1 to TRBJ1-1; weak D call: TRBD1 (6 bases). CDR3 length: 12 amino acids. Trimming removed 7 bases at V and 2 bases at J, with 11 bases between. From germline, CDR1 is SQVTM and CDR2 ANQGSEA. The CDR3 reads CSAGTFNTEAFF. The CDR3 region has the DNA TGCAGCGCCGGGACATTCAACACTGAAGCTTTCTTT.

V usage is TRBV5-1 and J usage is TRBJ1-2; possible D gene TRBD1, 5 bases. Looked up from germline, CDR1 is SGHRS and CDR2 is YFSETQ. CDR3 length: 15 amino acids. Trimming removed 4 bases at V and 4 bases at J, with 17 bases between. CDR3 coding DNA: TGCGCCAGCAGCGGGGGGATAGGGGTGAGCTATGGCTACACCTTC. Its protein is CASSGGIGVSYGYTF. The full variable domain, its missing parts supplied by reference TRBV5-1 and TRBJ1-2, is KAGVTQTPRYLIKTRGQQVTLSCSPISGHRSVSWYQQTPGQGLQFLFEYFSETQRNKGNFPGRFSGRQFSNSRSEMNVSTLELGDSALYLCASSGGIGVSYGYTFGSGTRLTVV.

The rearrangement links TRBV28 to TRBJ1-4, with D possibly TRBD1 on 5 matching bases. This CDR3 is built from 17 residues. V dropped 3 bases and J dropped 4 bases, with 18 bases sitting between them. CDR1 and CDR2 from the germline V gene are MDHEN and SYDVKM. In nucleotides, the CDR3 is TGTGCCAGCAGTTTTGGCTCCTTCCTCAGGGATAATGAAAAACTGTTTTTT. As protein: CASSFGSFLRDNEKLFF.

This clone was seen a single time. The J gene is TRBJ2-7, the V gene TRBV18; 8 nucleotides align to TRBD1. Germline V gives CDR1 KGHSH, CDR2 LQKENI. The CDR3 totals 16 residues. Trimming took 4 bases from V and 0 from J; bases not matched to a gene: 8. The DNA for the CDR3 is TGTGCCAGCTCACAATCCCGACAGGGGTCCTCCTACGAGCAGTACTTC. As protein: CASSQSRQGSSYEQYF.

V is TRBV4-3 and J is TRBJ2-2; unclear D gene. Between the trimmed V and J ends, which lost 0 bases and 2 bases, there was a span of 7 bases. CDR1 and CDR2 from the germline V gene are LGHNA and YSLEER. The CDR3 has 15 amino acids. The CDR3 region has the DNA TGCGCCAGCAGCCAAGATCTGTTTAACACCGGGGAGCTGTTTTTT. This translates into CASSQDLFNTGELFF.

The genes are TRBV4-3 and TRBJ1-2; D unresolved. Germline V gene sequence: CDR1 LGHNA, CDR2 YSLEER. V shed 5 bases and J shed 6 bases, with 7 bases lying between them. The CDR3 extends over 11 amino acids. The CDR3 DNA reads TGCGCCAGCAGCGGTAGAGATGGCTACACCTTC. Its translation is CASSGRDGYTF.

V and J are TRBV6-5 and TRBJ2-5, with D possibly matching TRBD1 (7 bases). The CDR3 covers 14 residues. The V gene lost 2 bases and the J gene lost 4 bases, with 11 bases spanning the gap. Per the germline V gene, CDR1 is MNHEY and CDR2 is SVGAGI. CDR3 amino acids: CASSYQGGSETQYF. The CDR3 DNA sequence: TGTGCCAGCAGTTACCAGGGGGGCTCAGAGACCCAGTACTTC.

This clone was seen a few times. This CDR3 is CASSLTTVAKNIQYF. CDR3 DNA sequence: TGTGCCAGCAGTTTAACCACAGTAGCCAAAAACATTCAGTACTTC. V gene TRBV27 combines with J gene TRBJ2-4, with no clear D. The CDR3 is made up of 15 amino acids. V was clipped by 2 bases and J by 0 bases, with 8 bases between them. Germline values: CDR1 MNHEY, CDR2 SMNVEV (reference sequence).

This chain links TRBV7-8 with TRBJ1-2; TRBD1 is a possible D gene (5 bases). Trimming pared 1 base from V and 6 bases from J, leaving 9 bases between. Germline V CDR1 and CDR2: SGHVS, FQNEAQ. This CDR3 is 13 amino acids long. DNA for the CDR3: TGTGCCAGCAGCTTAGGGCAGGGCAATGGCTACACCTTC. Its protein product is CASSLGQGNGYTF.

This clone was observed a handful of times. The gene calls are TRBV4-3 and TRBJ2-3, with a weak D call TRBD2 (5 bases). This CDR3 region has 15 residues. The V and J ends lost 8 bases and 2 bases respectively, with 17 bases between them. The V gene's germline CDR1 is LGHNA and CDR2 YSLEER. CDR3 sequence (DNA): TGCGCCAGCGGACCGACGGACTTTTCCACAGATACGCAGTATTTT. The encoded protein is CASGPTDFSTDTQYF.

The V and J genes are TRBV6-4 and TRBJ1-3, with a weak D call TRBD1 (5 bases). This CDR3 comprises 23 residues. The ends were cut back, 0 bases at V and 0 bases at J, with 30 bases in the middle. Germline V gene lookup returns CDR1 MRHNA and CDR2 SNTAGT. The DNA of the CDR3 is TGTGCCAGCAGTGACTCGAGGCTGGCCTCGGGGGTTCTCCCCCGTCCCTCTGGAAACACCATATATTTT. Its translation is CASSDSRLASGVLPRPSGNTIYF.

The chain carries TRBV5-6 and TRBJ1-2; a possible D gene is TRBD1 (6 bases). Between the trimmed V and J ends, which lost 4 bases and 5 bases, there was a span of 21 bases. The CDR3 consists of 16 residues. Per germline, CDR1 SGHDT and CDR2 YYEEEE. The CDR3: CASSPVGGALGYGYTF. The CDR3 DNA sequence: TGTGCCAGCAGCCCCGTCGGGGGGGCGCTTGGATATGGCTACACCTTC.